These 14 T cell receptor beta chains share one sample of origin, sequenced in a study of chemoradiotherapy in HPV16-positive cancers. TCRdb's copy holds only in-frame clones and misses some; the assay was immunoSEQ multiplex PCR. The table records approximately 15,000 clones, 65% to 85% of them present only once. The material was obtained from a patient who underwent chemoradiotherapy. All receptors derive from a human donor with HPV-associated anogenital cancer.

In regard to this clone: At one of its ends the junction is not consistent with the germline gene, which may arise from a read error. This chain links TRBV19 with TRBJ2-1; perhaps TRBD1 as D (6 bases). The V gene's germline CDR1 is LNHDA and CDR2 SQIVND (reference sequence). This CDR3 region has 11 residues. The CDR3 protein is CTRDTYNEQFF. Written as DNA, the CDR3 is TGCACCCGGGACACCTACAATGAGCAGTTCTTC.

The chain joins TRBV6-6 to TRBJ2-7, with D uncertain. Looked up from germline, CDR1 is MNHNY and CDR2 is SVGAGI (reference sequence). This CDR3 spans 14 amino acids. The ends were cut back, 0 bases at V and 1 base at J, with 7 bases in the middle. The CDR3 region is CASSYSVASYEQYF. In DNA, the CDR3 is TGTGCCAGCAGTTACTCCGTCGCGTCCTACGAGCAGTACTTC.

Notes on this clone: Its ends do not fully match the called genes, so a read error is possible. This sample includes further DNA sequences coding for the same CDR3. The V and J genes are TRBV5-4 and TRBJ2-3; 9 nucleotides line up with TRBD2. CDR3 length: 17 residues. Germline CDR1 is SGHNT and CDR2 is YYREEE (reference sequence). CDR3 sequence reads: CASSFPSVAGGTDTQYF. In nucleotides, the CDR3 is TGTGCCAGTAGCTTCCCCTCGGTAGCGGGGGGCACAGATACGCAGTATTTT.

The rearrangement uses TRBV2 and TRBJ2-2; a weak D match, TRBD1 (6 bases). Trimming took 6 bases from V and 5 from J, leaving 7 bases between them. This CDR3 has 12 amino acids. Looked up from germline, CDR1 is SNHLY and CDR2 is FYNNEI. Here the CDR3 DNA reads TGTGCCAGCAGACAGGGTACCGGGGAGCTGTTTTTT. This gives the protein CASRQGTGELFF.

V usage is TRBV5-6 and J usage is TRBJ1-1, with D hard to call. Trimming took 2 bases from V and 2 from J, leaving 13 bases between them. The length of the CDR3 is 15 residues. The germline gives CDR1 SGHDT, CDR2 YYEEEE. As DNA, the CDR3 is TGTGCCAGCAGCTTTCTTTTTAAGGGAAACACTGAAGCTTTCTTT. This sequence encodes CASSFLFKGNTEAFF.

In its sample, this clone was seen a few times. In DNA form, the CDR3 reads TGTGCCAGCAGGGGGACAGGTCGGACCGGGGAGCTGTTTTTT. Translation gives CASRGTGRTGELFF. V usage is TRBV28 and J usage is TRBJ2-2, with 8 bases lining up with TRBD1. The junction had 5 bases not matched to a gene; V was cut back by 6 bases and J by 5 bases. The CDR3 is made up of 14 amino acids. The germline V gene has CDR1 MDHEN and CDR2 SYDVKM.

V usage is TRBV2 and J usage is TRBJ2-7; D possibly corresponds to TRBD2 (5 bases). The CDR3 sequence is 17 residues long. V lost 4 bases to trimming and J lost 0 bases, with 19 bases between them. CDR1 SNHLY and CDR2 FYNNEI come from the germline V gene. The CDR3 sequence: CASSVRRGGLSSYEQYF. CDR3 bases: TGTGCCAGCAGTGTTAGGCGTGGAGGCCTAAGCTCCTACGAGCAGTACTTC.

The chain couples TRBV7-8 to TRBJ2-7, with TRBD2 matching 9 bases. This CDR3 is 16 amino acids long. Germline values: CDR1 SGHVS, CDR2 FQNEAQ. The J segment lost 1 base and the V segment lost 2 bases, leaving 6 bases of the junction unmatched. The CDR3, as DNA: TGTGCCAGCAGCTTAACTGTGACTAGCGGTTCCTACGAGCAGTACTTC. Its protein product is CASSLTVTSGSYEQYF.

This clone was detected only a few times. This sequence joins TRBV25-1 and TRBJ2-7, with D possibly matching TRBD2 (6 bases). This CDR3 has 14 residues. Germline assignment: CDR1 MGHDK and CDR2 SYGVNS. Trimming pared 1 base from V and 7 bases from J, leaving 14 bases between. This chain's CDR3 is CASSESAGYWEQYF. The CDR3 nucleotides read TGTGCCAGCAGTGAATCAGCGGGCTATTGGGAGCAGTACTTC.

The rearrangement uses TRBV6-5 and TRBJ2-5, with D tentatively TRBD2 (7 bases). This CDR3 has 15 residues. The V and J ends lost 4 bases and 3 bases respectively, with 15 bases between them. CDR1 and CDR2 (germline): MNHEY, SVGAGI. CDR3 sequence (DNA): TGTGCCAGCAGTTCGGGGGCAGGGAGGGAAGAGACCCAGTACTTC. Its translation is CASSSGAGREETQYF.

This chain joins TRBV28 and TRBJ2-3; TRBD2 aligns across 10 bases. In germline, CDR1 is MDHEN, CDR2 SYDVKM. This CDR3 is built from 17 residues. The V gene end was trimmed by 3 bases and the J gene end by 3 bases; junction bases not matched to a gene: 9. The CDR3 DNA reads as TGTGCCAGCAGTTTGACGCTAGCGGGGGTTGGTACAGATACGCAGTATTTT. Translating it yields CASSLTLAGVGTDTQYF.

The chain links TRBV13 to TRBJ2-7; tentatively, D is TRBD1 (5 bases). The CDR3 has 14 residues. V was clipped by 3 bases and J by 4 bases, with 13 bases between them. The germline CDR1 and CDR2 sequences are PRHDT and FYEKMQ (reference sequence). The CDR3 DNA reads TGTGCCAGCAGCTTGCAGGGTCTCACATACGAGCAGTACTTC. Translated, it gives CASSLQGLTYEQYF.

The V and J genes are TRBV28 and TRBJ2-7; 8 bases line up with TRBD1. Germline V lookup: CDR1 MDHEN, CDR2 SYDVKM. The CDR3 is 19 amino acids. J lost 0 bases, V lost 3 bases, and 16 bases had no gene match. The CDR3 DNA reads as TGTGCCAGCAGTTTTTCTCTAAGGGTGGGACAGGCCAGCTCCTACGAGCAGTACTTC. This translates into CASSFSLRVGQASSYEQYF. Together with reference TRBV28 and TRBJ2-7, the CDR3 gives the full variable domain: DVKVTQSSRYLVKRTGEKVFLECVQDMDHENMFWYRQDPGLGLRLIYFSYDVKMKEKGDIPEGYSVSREKKERFSLILESASTNQTSMYLCASSFSLRVGQASSYEQYFGPGTRLTVT.

The chain carries TRBV11-1 and TRBJ2-7; D may be TRBD2 (6 bases). V gave up 1 base and J gave up 3 bases, with 13 bases separating them. CDR3 length: 15 residues. Per germline, CDR1 SGHAT and CDR2 FQDESV (reference sequence). The DNA for the CDR3 is TGTGCCAGCAGCTTAGTTGGGGGGATCAGCTACGAGCAGTACTTC. Its translation is CASSLVGGISYEQYF. Complete variable domain (other parts from reference TRBV11-1 and TRBJ2-7): EAEVAQSPRYKITEKSQAVAFWCDPISGHATLYWYRQILGQGPELLVQFQDESVVDDSQLPKDRFSAERLKGVDSTLKIQPAELGDSAMYLCASSLVGGISYEQYFGPGTRLTVT.